The TCR beta chain described here comes from a study of CD8 T cells in ankylosing spondylitis listed by TCRdb under 2017. With respect to the entire study: The study profiled T cell receptor beta repertoires in healthy donors and ankylosing spondylitis patients to find disease-linked TCR variants. In total, the full study cohort was made up of over a hundred healthy donors and 25 ankylosing spondylitis patients. Peripheral blood was sampled, and synovial fluid was also collected from ankylosing spondylitis patients.

Points the paper makes about the study in general: A CD8+ phenotype was shown by the disease-linked clones, which were found at relatively low frequencies in peripheral blood. A TCR beta motif of 8 or 9 highly homologous amino acid variants appeared characteristic of blood from ankylosing spondylitis patients. According to the report, matched synovial fluid samples from ankylosing spondylitis patients were significantly enriched for the disease-linked clones. Some TCR beta motif variants had previously been reported in synovial fluid and blood of reactive arthritis patients, which suggested common disease-initiation mechanisms.

This clonotype has only a few counts. Its recognized antigen is unknown. Base qualities are not recorded, but no much larger clone differs from it by a single base. Instrument used: Illumina HiSeq 2500. Quantitative 5'-RACE with molecular barcodes was used to prepare TCR beta libraries. The published analysis was carried out like this. A new computational method, built on a probabilistic model of VDJ rearrangement, was used to identify disease-linked TCR variants. TCRdb reprocessing: public reads trimmed at Q25 with fastp, clones called with MiXCR, in-frame beta chains kept. Rows merge per CDR3 protein into single entries with the most common DNA and genes. V and J calls and clone size were set by TCRdb, not the authors. In this sample the table shows approximately 210,000 distinct CDR3 sequences, more than 10% of which occur a single time. Clones ranked in the top ten supply more than 15% of the sample.

The TCR was taken from a male donor with ankylosing spondylitis or in good health (not recorded which). Sample: blood, either unsorted or a sorted T cell fraction (not recorded which).

The base sequence is TGTGCCAGCAGCACCTTTCGAAGACAGGGTGGGGCTGCCGAGCAGTACTTC. This gives the protein CASSTFRRQGGAAEQYF. The chain uses TRBV13 and TRBJ2-7, with 7 central nucleotides matching TRBD1. From the cysteine up to the phenylalanine, the CDR3 has a length of 17 residues. Only CDR3 DNA remains: 51 bases, in frame from the first base. From the germline V gene (reference sequence), CDR1 is PRHDT and CDR2 is FYEKMQ. V lost 5 bases and J lost 6 bases, and the count of bases not matched to a germline gene is 19. Reference TRBV13 and TRBJ2-7 genes cover what lies past the CDR3, so the full variable domain is AAGVIQSPRHLIKEKRETATLKCYPIPRHDTVYWYQQGPGQDPQFLISFYEKMQSDKGSIPDRFSAQQFSDYHSELNMSSLELGDSALYFCASSTFRRQGGAAEQYFGPGTRLTVT.